This paragraph reports one T cell receptor beta chain. This record belongs to a study of blood T cell repertoires in COVID-19. The germline CDR1 and CDR2 sequences are KGHSH and LQKENI. The CDR3 runs to 16 residues. V shed 0 bases, J shed 8 bases, and the junction held 4 bases outside the gene matches. Sequencing was performed with immunoSEQ multiplex PCR; in TCRdb, only in-frame clones are kept and a portion is missing. Altogether about 160,000 clones are present, about 80% being singletons, with the ten largest covering more than 2%. The J gene is TRBJ2-1, the V gene TRBV18, with 13 positions matching TRBD2. Material for sequencing was peripheral blood. This receptor was identified in a man between 65 and 85 years old with acute or convalescent COVID-19. CDR3 sequence (DNA): TGTGCCAGCTCACCACCGGGACTAGCGGGAATGGATGAGCAGTTCTTC. Translation: CASSPPGLAGMDEQFF. The full variable domain, its missing parts supplied by reference TRBV18 and TRBJ2-1, is NAGVMQNPRHLVRRRGQEARLRCSPMKGHSHVYWYRQLPEEGLKFMVYLQKENIIDESGMPKERFSAEFPKEGPSILRIQQVVRGDSAAYFCASSPPGLAGMDEQFFGPGTRLTVL.